This T cell receptor beta chain was captured in a study of PD-1 blockade in classical Hodgkin lymphoma. Study results and limitations: Complete responders started with a diversity level that resembled newly diagnosed patients at baseline.

As to time point: cycle 4 day 1 (C4D1), after five to seven weeks of nivolumab. Autologous stem cell transplantation was followed by relapse in every patient, and brentuximab vedotin exposure varied. Some clones are missing from TCRdb's copy, which holds only in-frame ones; the method was immunoSEQ multiplex PCR. The sample includes 17,000 or so clones, about 71% of them seen just once. V was pared by 6 bases and J by 4 bases, with 12 bases of the junction left unmatched. Per the germline V gene, CDR1 is MDHEN and CDR2 is SYDVKM. The CDR3 has 16 residues. Details on this clone: Its antigen is not identified.

The input for sequencing was peripheral blood mononuclear cells (PBMCs), taken before the fourth cycle of nivolumab. The TCR comes from a human donor with classical Hodgkin lymphoma. The V and J genes are TRBV28 and TRBJ2-7; 10 nucleotides agree with TRBD2. Written as DNA, the CDR3 is TGTGCCAGCAGAACCCCAGGGGCTAGCGGGAGTTACGAGCAGTACTTC. Protein: CASRTPGASGSYEQYF.